Sequencing of this TCR beta chain was carried out in a study of response to subunit inactivated influenza vaccine. Broader study findings: Researchers suggested that each seasonal influenza vaccination recruits few new T cells.

TCRdb reanalysed the RT-PCR reads using MiXCR and keeps one entry per CDR3 protein. The top ten hold more than 8.5% of the sample, which has 860,000 or so distinct CDR3 sequences, about 20% seen once. The V gene lost 1 base and the J gene lost 5 bases, with 15 bases spanning the gap. The CDR3 loop spans 16 amino acids. The germline CDR1 and CDR2 sequences are SGHKS and YYEKEE (reference sequence). There are many counts of this clonotype. What it binds is unknown. The TCR originated in a man aged 45-65 years who received an inactivated influenza vaccine. This material consisted of PBMCs from blood, taken more than 4 days after vaccination. The chain carries TRBV5-5 and TRBJ2-2; D is uncertain. In nucleotides, the CDR3 is TGTGCCAGCAGCTTGTTTGTAGGGCGGATGACCGGGGAGCTGTTTTTT. Amino acid sequence: CASSLFVGRMTGELFF.